The T cell receptor beta chain described here comes from a study of blood T cells in healthy people across ages. Overall study results and limits: With age, beta diversity per million T cells declined roughly linearly, significantly by about 37.

The count of this clonotype is one. What it binds is not known. A read error may be the cause here, since a much bigger clone is one base away. The ends lost 6 bases at V and 6 bases at J; junction bases unmatched: 0. The CDR3 extends over 12 amino acids. Germline-derived CDR1 and CDR2 are SGHVS and FQNEAQ. A J-beta primer mix and a sample-barcoded 5' primer were used in a second PCR of roughly 6 to 11 cycles. TCRdb reanalysed the 5' RACE reads using MiXCR and keeps one entry per CDR3 protein. Here the sample spans approximately 490,000 distinct CDR3 sequences, around 24% being singletons. These data also formed part of another study, on T cells of mothers and their children. Turning to that study: Healthy Caucasian mothers, a few in number, and their six children were the donors. Whether related or unrelated, pairs show similar shaping of TCR recombination output by thymic selection.

The sequence was collected from a boy aged 10-17 years in good health. The chain is built from TRBV7-8 and TRBJ1-2; 11 bases are a match to TRBD1. Material for sequencing was blood. DNA of the CDR3: TGTGCCAGCAGGGGACAGGGGGATGGCTACACCTTC. Translation gives CASRGQGDGYTF.